These T cell receptor beta chains were read from a single sample in a study of T-cell memory formation after mild COVID-19. Using its own MiXCR run on the 5' RACE reads, TCRdb lists one record per CDR3 protein. Seen here are about 270,000 distinct CDR3 sequences, 16% observed once, and the top ten hold 23%. Sequencing was done on a sample of PBMCs or a T cell subset sorted from them (not recorded which). These TCRs come from a man between 18 and 35 years old who had mild COVID-19 (a few samples of this study predate the infection). Cell type and time point are not known. Both conserved end residues are part of each CDR3. The order of the fields is V gene, CDR3 protein.

v_gene: TRBV7-9
CDR3aa: CASSSLSEQYF

v_gene: TRBV4-3
CDR3aa: CASSSRGAADTQYF

v_gene: TRBV7-9
CDR3aa: CASSQTGYTGELFF

v_gene: TRBV7-8
CDR3aa: CASSLNTGRGTQYF

v_gene: TRBV4-3
CDR3aa: CASSLGAMGADTQYF

v_gene: TRBV7-9
CDR3aa: CASSLRTGRGTEAFF

v_gene: TRBV7-2
CDR3aa: CASSSRDRPNYGYTF

v_gene: TRBV7-9
CDR3aa: CASSFGQGGPGNTIYF

v_gene: TRBV6-2/TRBV6-3
CDR3aa: CASSPRKLAGGHTQYF

v_gene: TRBV7-8
CDR3aa: CASSLGQGNVNEQFF

v_gene: TRBV28
CDR3aa: CASSFTGQPNNEQFF

v_gene: TRBV7-9
CDR3aa: CASSLAAGLLQETQYF

v_gene: TRBV2
CDR3aa: CASSYGTGEQYF

v_gene: TRBV7-2
CDR3aa: CASSPRQGPIIYF

v_gene: TRBV18
CDR3aa: CASSDRGEKLFF

v_gene: TRBV18
CDR3aa: CASSHGGNRDQPQHF

v_gene: TRBV6-5
CDR3aa: CASSYVGGIGDEQFF

v_gene: TRBV7-2
CDR3aa: CASSRDRETPEAFF

v_gene: TRBV7-2
CDR3aa: CASSQSDMFSPLHF

v_gene: TRBV6-1
CDR3aa: CASSGDRGHEKLFF

v_gene: TRBV5-1
CDR3aa: CASSYIQGAADTQYF

v_gene: TRBV5-1
CDR3aa: CASSAGPGSYEQYF

v_gene: TRBV4-1
CDR3aa: CASSQGIVSSYEQYF

v_gene: TRBV30
CDR3aa: CAWSGRGGNSDTQYF

v_gene: TRBV18
CDR3aa: CASSRDRREKLFF

v_gene: TRBV20-1
CDR3aa: CSAQDRDKSSYEQYF

v_gene: TRBV27
CDR3aa: CASSLSTGAPEAFF

v_gene: TRBV7-2
CDR3aa: CASSLMGQPQHF

v_gene: TRBV7-6
CDR3aa: CASSLGAGDTSEAFF